This T cell receptor (beta chain) originates from a study of T cell responses to AZD1222 COVID-19 vaccine. Overall study results and limits: As reported, nearly half of all spike-specific TCRs target variant regions that are unmutated. Repertoire sampling happened only post peak T cell response. Donors were chiefly white British, with a greater number of females, and clonal diversity was perhaps underestimated. Distributed over spike, vaccine-associated CD4 TCRs predominated at 160-218 and 743-854.

J lost 13 bases, V lost 2 bases, and 14 bases had no gene match. The CDR3 runs 16 residues. CDR1 and CDR2 (germline): MGHRA, YSYEKL. The table lists this clone with a count of one. The antigen is not known. Sequencing was performed with immunoSEQ multiplex PCR; in TCRdb, only in-frame clones are kept and a portion is missing. This table has 95,000 to 100,000 clones, about nine tenths appearing once. The material sequenced was peripheral blood, taken on day 0 of AZD1222 vaccination. The chain couples TRBV4-1 to TRBJ1-4, with 9 bases that match TRBD1. This receptor was identified in an adult in good health. This CDR3 is CASSQSPGQGLKGLFF. The DNA for the CDR3 is TGCGCCAGCAGCCAATCACCGGGACAGGGCTTAAAAGGACTGTTTTTT.